These 21 T cell receptor beta chains were all obtained from the same sample, sequenced in a study of vaccination effects on CD4 cells after COVID-19. The method was immunoSEQ multiplex PCR; TCRdb's version includes in-frame clones alone and lacks a portion of them. The profile covers 40,000 to 60,000 clones, with about 70% appearing a single time and roughly 8.7% taken by the ten largest. Isolating CD4+ T cells followed about 10 days of culture. No antigen is known for these receptors. Sequences were derived from CD4+ T cells from PBMCs cultured without peptide, sampled before COVID-19 vaccination. Source of these receptors: a human donor who had a prior SARS-CoV-2 infection.

This clone was recorded once. Written as DNA, the CDR3 is TGTGCCAGCAGCTTGGGCCCGGGAGATACGCAGTATTTT. It specifies CASSLGPGDTQYF. This chain uses TRBV5-5 with TRBJ2-3; D gene unclear. There are 13 residues in the CDR3. Per germline, CDR1 SGHKS and CDR2 YYEKEE (reference sequence). Trimming left V 0 bases short and J 5 bases short, with 7 bases between.

The chain is built from TRBV24-1 and TRBJ2-1; no clear D gene. Germline lookup yields CDR1 KGHDR and CDR2 SFDVKD. The CDR3 covers 16 residues. V gave up 0 bases and J gave up 0 bases, with 8 bases separating them. The CDR3 region is CATSDLKGSSYNEQFF. The CDR3 nucleotides read TGTGCCACCAGTGATTTGAAGGGTAGCTCCTACAATGAGCAGTTCTTC.

J is TRBJ1-3 and V is TRBV6-5; D is perhaps TRBD1 (6 bases). The CDR3 is made up of 14 amino acids. V was shortened by 5 bases and J by 6 bases, with 14 bases between the two germline ends. The V gene's germline CDR1 is MNHEY and CDR2 SVGAGI. The CDR3 nucleotides read TGTGCCAGCAGTCTGGGGTGGGGGGCAAACACCATATATTTT. It translates to CASSLGWGANTIYF.

V gene TRBV11-2 combines with J gene TRBJ2-7; the match to TRBD1 covers 7 bases. Per germline, CDR1 SGHAT and CDR2 FQNNGV. Germline trimming cut 4 bases from V and 4 bases from J; bases unmatched to any gene: 13. The CDR3 covers 16 residues. CDR3 nucleotides: TGTGCCAGCAGCTATAGGACCGGGACAGAGCTTTACGAGCAGTACTTC. Its translation is CASSYRTGTELYEQYF.

The chain combines TRBV2 with TRBJ2-7; no clear D. Germline CDR1 reads SNHLY; CDR2 reads FYNNEI. The CDR3 has 13 residues. V lost 7 bases to trimming and J lost 4 bases, with 14 bases between them. This chain's CDR3 is CASTRQQIYEQYF. The CDR3 coding sequence is TGTGCCAGCACCAGACAACAGATTTACGAGCAGTACTTC.

The rearrangement uses TRBV6-2 or TRBV6-3 and TRBJ1-2; D is unclear. The ends were cut back, 2 bases at V and 1 base at J, with 5 bases in the middle. The CDR3 has 13 amino acids. CDR1 MNHEY and CDR2 SVGEGT come from the germline V gene. The CDR3 bases are TGTGCCAGCAGTTACGACGGTAACTATGGCTACACCTTC. Encoded protein: CASSYDGNYGYTF.

The rearrangement uses TRBV15 and TRBJ1-5; D possibly corresponds to TRBD1 (5 bases). In germline, CDR1 is LNHNV, CDR2 YYDKDF (reference sequence). The CDR3 length is 14 residues. The V end was cut by 1 base, the J end by 7 bases, with 11 bases between. The chain's CDR3 is CATSRGVGGQPQHF. In DNA form, the CDR3 reads TGTGCCACCAGCAGAGGGGTCGGGGGACAGCCCCAGCATTTT.

The CDR3 region has the DNA TGTGCCAGCAGCCCTTCGGTGGCGGGTATGAACACCGGGGAGCTGTTTTTT. It is translated as CASSPSVAGMNTGELFF. The chain links TRBV7-6 to TRBJ2-2; possible D gene TRBD2, 5 bases. CDR1 and CDR2 from the germline V gene are SGHVS and FNYEAQ. Trimming cost V 5 bases and J 1 base, with 17 bases left between them. CDR3 size: 17 residues.

V is TRBV9 and J is TRBJ2-1, with TRBD2 matching 7 bases. This CDR3 is built from 15 residues. The ends lost 0 bases at V and 6 bases at J; junction bases unmatched: 6. Germline V gene lookup returns CDR1 SGDLS and CDR2 YYNGEE. In nucleotides, the CDR3 is TGTGCCAGCAGCGTAGACGGCGGGAGTTTCAATGAGCAGTTCTTC. As protein: CASSVDGGSFNEQFF.

The chain combines TRBV15 with TRBJ2-4, with D possibly being TRBD1 (7 bases). CDR1 and CDR2 from the germline V gene are LNHNV and YYDKDF (reference sequence). Trimming pared 8 bases from V and 0 bases from J, leaving 20 bases between. The CDR3 is 17 residues long. The CDR3 DNA is TGTGCCACCGCGGGGCGTAGACAGGGCTCAGCCAAAAACATTCAGTACTTC. Its protein is CATAGRRQGSAKNIQYF.

The chain recombines TRBV7-9 with TRBJ2-7; D is unresolved. The CDR3 sequence is 13 residues long. CDR1 SEHNR and CDR2 FQNEAQ come from the germline V gene (reference sequence). The V end lost 3 bases, the J end lost 7 bases, and 13 bases lay between the germline ends. CDR3 residues: CASSFGPDREQYF. The CDR3 DNA follows: TGTGCCAGCAGCTTTGGACCGGACCGAGAGCAGTACTTC.

The chain joins TRBV5-4 to TRBJ1-6; D is ambiguous. Trimming took 0 bases from V and 3 from J, leaving 7 bases between them. Germline V lookup: CDR1 SGHNT, CDR2 YYREEE (reference sequence). The CDR3 contains 15 residues. The CDR3 loop is CASSLAGGYNSPLHF. CDR3 DNA sequence: TGTGCCAGCAGCTTGGCGGGAGGCTATAATTCACCCCTCCACTTT. The full variable domain, its missing parts supplied by reference TRBV5-4 and TRBJ1-6, is ETGVTQSPTHLIKTRGQQVTLRCSSQSGHNTVSWYQQALGQGPQFIFQYYREEENGRGNFPPRFSGLQFPNYSSELNVNALELDDSALYLCASSLAGGYNSPLHFGNGTRLTVT.

The rearrangement joins TRBV7-2 to TRBJ2-2; D is undetermined. This CDR3 is built from 12 residues. V shed 5 bases and J shed 1 base, with 2 bases lying between them. In germline, CDR1 is SGHTA, CDR2 FQGNSA. CDR3 DNA: TGTGCCAGCAGCGGGAACACCGGGGAGCTGTTTTTT. It translates to CASSGNTGELFF.

The V and J genes are TRBV3-1 (or the pseudogene TRBV3-2) and TRBJ1-6; 8 bases match TRBD1. The V gene end was trimmed by 3 bases and the J gene end by 7 bases; junction bases not matched to a gene: 5. Germline-derived CDR1 and CDR2 are LGHDT and YNNKEL (reference sequence). The CDR3 sequence is 15 residues long. CDR3 DNA sequence: TGTGCCAGCAGCCATCAAGACAGGGGAAATTCACCCCTCCACTTT. Translated: CASSHQDRGNSPLHF.

The CDR3 DNA is TGCGCCAGCAGTGGGATCCTGAAGCAGTACTTC. Its translation: CASSGILKQYF. V is TRBV10-2 and J is TRBJ2-7; no reliable D call. The germline gives CDR1 WSHSY, CDR2 SAAADI. V lost 4 bases to trimming and J lost 8 bases, with 9 bases between them. The CDR3 runs to 11 residues.

The V call is TRBV7-2, the J call TRBJ2-5; TRBD2 matches 11 bases. Germline CDR1 is SGHTA and CDR2 is FQGNSA. The CDR3 length is 15 residues. V was pared by 6 bases and J by 5 bases, with 8 bases of the junction left unmatched. The CDR3 DNA is TGTGCCAGCAGAAAAGGACTAGCGGGTAGGGAGACCCAGTACTTC. It yields the protein CASRKGLAGRETQYF.

The chain couples TRBV24-1 to TRBJ2-3; the match to TRBD2 covers 9 bases. Germline V gene data show CDR1 as KGHDR and CDR2 as SFDVKD. With V trimmed by 9 bases and J by 7 bases, 10 bases remained unmatched. The CDR3 covers 14 residues. CDR3 residues: CATGKTSGPHTQYF. In DNA, the CDR3 is TGTGCCACCGGTAAGACTAGCGGCCCTCATACGCAGTATTTT.

This chain uses TRBV7-8 with TRBJ2-1, with D possibly matching TRBD1 (5 bases). Germline assignment: CDR1 SGHVS and CDR2 FQNEAQ. The CDR3 runs to 13 residues. Trimming pared 1 base from V and 9 bases from J, leaving 10 bases between. In nucleotides, the CDR3 is TGTGCCAGCAGCTTAGAAGTAGGGGCTGAGCAGTTCTTC. Translated, it gives CASSLEVGAEQFF.

The chain combines TRBV20-1 with TRBJ2-7, with D maybe TRBD2 (6 bases). This CDR3 is 14 amino acids long. Germline-derived CDR1 and CDR2 are DFQATT and SNEGSKA (reference sequence). Trimming shortened V by 3 bases and J by 1 base, and 13 bases separated the two germline ends. The DNA for the CDR3 is TGCAGTGCTAGTCCCCGGGGGATTTCCTACGAGCAGTACTTC. As protein: CSASPRGISYEQYF.

The genes are TRBV12-2 and TRBJ1-6; the listed D gene, TRBD1, was not tested against the DNA. TRBV12-2 is classified as a pseudogene. The CDR3 contains 15 residues. Here the CDR3 DNA reads TGTGCAAGTCGCTTTACAGGGGTGGGTAATTCACCCCTCCACTTT. Translation gives CASRFTGVGNSPLHF.

The rearrangement uses TRBV6-5 and TRBJ2-7; D possibly uses TRBD1 or TRBD2 (5 bases each). Germline V gene data show CDR1 as MNHEY and CDR2 as SVGAGI. Trimming cost V 6 bases and J 6 bases, with 21 bases left between them. CDR3 length: 15 residues. This CDR3 is CASSPLGTSLSEQYF. CDR3 nucleotide sequence: TGTGCCAGCAGCCCCCTCGGGACCTCCCTCTCCGAGCAGTACTTC.